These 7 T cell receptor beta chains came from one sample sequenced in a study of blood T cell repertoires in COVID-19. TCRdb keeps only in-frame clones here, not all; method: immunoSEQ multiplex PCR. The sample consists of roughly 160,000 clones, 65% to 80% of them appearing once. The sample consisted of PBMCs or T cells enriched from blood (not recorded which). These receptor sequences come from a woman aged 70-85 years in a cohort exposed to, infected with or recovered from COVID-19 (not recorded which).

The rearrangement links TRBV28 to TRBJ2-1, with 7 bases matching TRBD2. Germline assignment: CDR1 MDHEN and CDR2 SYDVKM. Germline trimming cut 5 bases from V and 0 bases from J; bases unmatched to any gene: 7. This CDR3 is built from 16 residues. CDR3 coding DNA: TGTGCCAGCAGTCTCCCCTCTAGCGGCTCCTACAATGAGCAGTTCTTC. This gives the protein CASSLPSSGSYNEQFF.

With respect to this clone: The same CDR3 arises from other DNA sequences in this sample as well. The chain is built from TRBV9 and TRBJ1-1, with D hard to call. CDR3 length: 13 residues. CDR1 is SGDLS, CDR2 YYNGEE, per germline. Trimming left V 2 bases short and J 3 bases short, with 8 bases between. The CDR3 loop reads CASSVGGDTEAFF. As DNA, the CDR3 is TGTGCCAGCAGCGTTGGCGGAGACACTGAAGCTTTCTTT.

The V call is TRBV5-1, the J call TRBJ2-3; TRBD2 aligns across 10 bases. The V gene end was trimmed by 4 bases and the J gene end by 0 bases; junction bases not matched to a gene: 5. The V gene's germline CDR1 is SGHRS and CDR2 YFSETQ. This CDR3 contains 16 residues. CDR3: CASSLGLALSTDTQYF. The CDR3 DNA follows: TGCGCCAGCAGCCTGGGACTAGCGTTGAGCACAGATACGCAGTATTTT. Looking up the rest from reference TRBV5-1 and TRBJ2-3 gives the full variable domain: KAGVTQTPRYLIKTRGQQVTLSCSPISGHRSVSWYQQTPGQGLQFLFEYFSETQRNKGNFPGRFSGRQFSNSRSEMNVSTLELGDSALYLCASSLGLALSTDTQYFGPGTRLTVL.

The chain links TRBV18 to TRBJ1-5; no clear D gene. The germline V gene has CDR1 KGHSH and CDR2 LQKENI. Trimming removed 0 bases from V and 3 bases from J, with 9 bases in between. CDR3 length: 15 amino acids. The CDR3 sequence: CASSPPIQLNQPQHF. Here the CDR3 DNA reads TGTGCCAGCTCACCACCGATACAGCTCAATCAGCCCCAGCATTTT.

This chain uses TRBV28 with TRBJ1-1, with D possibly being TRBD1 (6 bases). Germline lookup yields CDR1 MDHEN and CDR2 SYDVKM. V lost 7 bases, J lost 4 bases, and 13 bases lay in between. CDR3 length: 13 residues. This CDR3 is CASIKGGATEAFF. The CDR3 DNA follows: TGTGCCAGCATAAAGGGGGGGGCCACTGAAGCTTTCTTT.

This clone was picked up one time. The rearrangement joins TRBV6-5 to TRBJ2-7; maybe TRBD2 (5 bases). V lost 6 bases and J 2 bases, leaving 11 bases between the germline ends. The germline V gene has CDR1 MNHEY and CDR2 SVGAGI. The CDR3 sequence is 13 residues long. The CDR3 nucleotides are TGTGCCAGCAGGAGGACTCAGACCTACGAGCAGTACTTC. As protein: CASRRTQTYEQYF.

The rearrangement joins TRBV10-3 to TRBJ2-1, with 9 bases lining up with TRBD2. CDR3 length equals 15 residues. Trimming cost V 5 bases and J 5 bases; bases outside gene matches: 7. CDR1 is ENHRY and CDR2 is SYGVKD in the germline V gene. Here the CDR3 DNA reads TGTGCCATCAGTATCCCGGGACTAGCAGACAATGAGCAGTTCTTC. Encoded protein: CAISIPGLADNEQFF.